This TCR beta chain was captured by sequencing in a study of cytomegalovirus exposure and HLA in healthy donors. V was shortened by 6 bases and J by 10 bases, with 15 bases between the two germline ends. Germline V gene sequence: CDR1 KGHSH, CDR2 LQKENI. The CDR3 is made up of 13 amino acids. The PCR used 60 Vbeta and 13 Jbeta primers. The table came from immunoSEQ multiplex PCR; TCRdb's copy has only in-frame clones and leaves some out. The sample totals roughly 40,000 clones. Sequenced input: PBMCs. This receptor was taken from a male donor in good health and CMV-seronegative. This chain joins TRBV18 and TRBJ2-2, with D maybe TRBD2 (6 bases). Here the CDR3 reads CASSPGLPAELFF. The CDR3 nucleotides read TGTGCCAGCTCCCCGGGACTCCCAGCGGAGCTGTTTTTT.